This TCR beta chain emerged from a study of CD8 T cells in ankylosing spondylitis. Details on this clonotype: As yet, its antigen is unknown.

TCRdb analysed the 5' RACE reads with MiXCR anew, one entry per CDR3 protein. The profile shows 200,000 to 250,000 distinct CDR3 sequences, roughly 32% of them singletons. General study points: Disease-linked clones reportedly showed significant enrichment in matched ankylosing spondylitis synovial fluid. Characteristic, it appeared, of ankylosing spondylitis blood was a TCR beta motif of roughly eight highly homologous variants.

CDR3 size: 14 residues. Germline V lookup: CDR1 DFQATT, CDR2 SNEGSKA (reference sequence). Trimming cost V 1 base and J 5 bases; bases outside gene matches: 7. The receptor was isolated from a male donor with ankylosing spondylitis or in good health (not recorded which). The J gene is TRBJ2-7, the V gene TRBV20-1, with 8 nucleotides matching TRBD1. Sequencing was carried out using blood, either unsorted or a sorted T cell fraction (not recorded which). The CDR3 region has the DNA TGCAGTGCTAGAGGGCAGGGGGCGAATAACGAGCAGTACTTC. Its translation: CSARGQGANNEQYF.